This TCR beta chain was sequenced in a study of T cells in severe cutaneous drug reactions. Per germline, CDR1 DFQATT and CDR2 SNEGSKA (reference sequence). The CDR3 runs to 12 residues. The iRepertoire multiplex PCR system with TCR subtype-specific primers built both bulk and single-cell libraries. Following a re-call of the multiplex PCR reads, TCRdb has one entry per CDR3 protein and lacks DNA. The sample table includes 8,800 or so distinct CDR3 sequences. Sequenced patients had Stevens-Johnson syndrome or toxic epidermal necrolysis caused by carbamazepine. Study-level points and caveats: In carbamazepine-induced Stevens-Johnson syndrome or toxic epidermal necrolysis, TRBV12-4 averaged approximately 30% in blister cells and approximately 4.9% in PBMC.

About this clonotype: Its cognate antigen is unknown.

This chain links TRBV20-1 with TRBJ2-7; TCRdb lists TRBD2, though no DNA is available to test this call. This receptor was obtained from a human donor with a severe cutaneous adverse drug reaction. Source material: cells from a skin blister. CDR3 amino acids: CSATSGSYEQYF.